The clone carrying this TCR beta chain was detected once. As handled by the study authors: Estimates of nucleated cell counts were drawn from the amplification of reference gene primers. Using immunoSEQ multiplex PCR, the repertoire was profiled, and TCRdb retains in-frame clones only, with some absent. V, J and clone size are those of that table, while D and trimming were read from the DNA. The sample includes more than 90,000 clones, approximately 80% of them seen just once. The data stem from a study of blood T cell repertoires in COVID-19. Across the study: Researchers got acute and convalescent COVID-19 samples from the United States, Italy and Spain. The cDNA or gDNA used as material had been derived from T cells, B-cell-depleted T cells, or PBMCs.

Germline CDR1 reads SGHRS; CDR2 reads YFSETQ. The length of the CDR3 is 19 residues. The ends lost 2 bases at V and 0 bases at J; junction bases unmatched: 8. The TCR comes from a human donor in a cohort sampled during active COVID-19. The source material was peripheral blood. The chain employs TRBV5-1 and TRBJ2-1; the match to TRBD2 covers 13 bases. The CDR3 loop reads CASSLLAGGWNISYNEQFF. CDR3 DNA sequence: TGCGCCAGCAGCTTACTAGCGGGAGGGTGGAATATCTCCTACAATGAGCAGTTCTTC.